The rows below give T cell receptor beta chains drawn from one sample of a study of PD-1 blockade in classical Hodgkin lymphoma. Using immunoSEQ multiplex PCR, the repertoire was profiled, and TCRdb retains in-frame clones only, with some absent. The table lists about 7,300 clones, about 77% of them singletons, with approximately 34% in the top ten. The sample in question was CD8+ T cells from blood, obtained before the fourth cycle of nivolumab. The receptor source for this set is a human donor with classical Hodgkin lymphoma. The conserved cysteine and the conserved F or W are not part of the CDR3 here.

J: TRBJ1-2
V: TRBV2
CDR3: ASRYRDGGYT

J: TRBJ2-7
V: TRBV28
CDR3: ASSLRGEGYEQY

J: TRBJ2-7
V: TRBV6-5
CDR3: ASSHPYGGYEQY

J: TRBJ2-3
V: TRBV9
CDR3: ASSVVRMTDTQY

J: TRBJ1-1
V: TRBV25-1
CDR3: ASSVPTGMGTEAF

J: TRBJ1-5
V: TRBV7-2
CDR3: ASSLRGGGGQPQH

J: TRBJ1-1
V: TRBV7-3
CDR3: ASSQQVWGNTEAF

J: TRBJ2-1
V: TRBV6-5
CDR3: ASRGSSYNEQF

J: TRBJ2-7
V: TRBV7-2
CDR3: ASSLVGRHYEQY

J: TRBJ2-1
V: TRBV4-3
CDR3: ASSLQYKRTRWVEQF

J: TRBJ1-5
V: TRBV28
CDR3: ASSFEGLNSNQPQH

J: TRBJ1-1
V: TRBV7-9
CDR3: ASSPRGTLNTEAF

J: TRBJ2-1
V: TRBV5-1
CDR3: ASSAERGRMGNEQF

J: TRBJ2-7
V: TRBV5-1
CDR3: ASSFLTASYEQY

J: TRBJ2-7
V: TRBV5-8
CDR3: ASSLEGPLISYEQY

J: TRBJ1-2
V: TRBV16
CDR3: ASSQSEGANGYT

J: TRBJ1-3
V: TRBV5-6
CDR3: ASSPGQFSGNTIY

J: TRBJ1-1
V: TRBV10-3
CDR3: AISASTEAF

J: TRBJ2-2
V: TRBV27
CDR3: ATWDREVEPNTGELF

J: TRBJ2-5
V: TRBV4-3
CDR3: ASSQGWEETQY

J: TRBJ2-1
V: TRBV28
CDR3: ASSLSLYNEQF

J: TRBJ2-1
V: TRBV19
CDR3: ASSIDQRYSYNEQF

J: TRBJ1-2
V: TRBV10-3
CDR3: AISGTSTYGYT

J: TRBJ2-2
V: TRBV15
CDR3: ATTSINWNTGELF

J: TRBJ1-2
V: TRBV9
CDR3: ASRTGRHGYT

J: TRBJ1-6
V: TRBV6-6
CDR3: ASTPPRGGPNSPLH

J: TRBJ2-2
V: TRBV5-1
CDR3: ASSAEGWGKNTGELF

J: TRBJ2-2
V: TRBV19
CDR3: ASSIPTWNTGELF

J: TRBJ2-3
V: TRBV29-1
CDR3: SVGGTGATDTQY

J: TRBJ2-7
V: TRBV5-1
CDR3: ASSSQGAYEQY

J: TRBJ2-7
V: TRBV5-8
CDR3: ASSLKKGYEQY

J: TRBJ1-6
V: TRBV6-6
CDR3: ASSSLVPSYNSPLH

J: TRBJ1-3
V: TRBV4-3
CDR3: ASSQDRDSSSLLY

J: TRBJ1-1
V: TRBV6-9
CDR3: ASSYSEVTEAF